These 18 T cell receptor beta chains were sequenced from one sample in a study of blood T cell repertoires in COVID-19 (dated by TCRdb to 2018 to 2021). The library was generated by the immunoSEQ multiplex PCR assay. Drawn from immuneACCESS, this table holds only the in-frame rearrangements with V and J called that TCRdb kept. Clones are partly lost; checked studies trace under half to an unresolved V gene and leave the rest unexplained. Present in this sample are fewer than 25,000 clones, 75% to 95% of which were seen just once. About 7.4% of the sample lies in the top ten. Sequenced input: peripheral blood. Receptor source: a man between 65 and 85 years old with active COVID-19.

This sequence joins TRBV6-6 and TRBJ2-3, with D hard to call. The CDR3 length is 14 residues. Trimming removed 6 bases from V and 1 base from J, with 11 bases in between. The V gene's germline CDR1 is MNHNY and CDR2 SVGAGI (reference sequence). CDR3 in amino acids: CASSHLEGTDTQYF. The CDR3 DNA is TGTGCCAGCAGCCACCTAGAGGGCACAGATACGCAGTATTTT.

This CDR3 reads CASSHYDGQEVTGYTF. The CDR3 nucleotides read TGTGCCAGCAGCCACTATGACGGACAGGAAGTTACCGGCTACACCTTC. This rearrangement joins TRBV5-6 to TRBJ1-2; 7 bases agree with TRBD1. The J segment lost 8 bases and the V segment lost 4 bases, leaving 17 bases of the junction unmatched. The length of the CDR3 is 16 residues. Germline V CDR1 and CDR2: SGHDT, YYEEEE. The entire variable domain, with the rest obtained from reference TRBV5-6 and TRBJ1-2, is as follows: DAGVTQSPTHLIKTRGQQVTLRCSPKSGHDTVSWYQQALGQGPQFIFQYYEEEERQRGNFPDRFSGHQFPNYSSELNVNALLLGDSALYLCASSHYDGQEVTGYTFGSGTRLTVV.

The CDR3 spells CASSPRRAANTEAFF. DNA of the CDR3: TGTGCCAGCTCTCCTCGGCGGGCGGCGAACACTGAAGCTTTCTTT. V and J are TRBV18 and TRBJ1-1, with D hard to call. This CDR3 has 15 residues. The V and J ends lost 6 bases and 1 base respectively, with 15 bases between them. CDR1 and CDR2 (germline): KGHSH, LQKENI.

This clone was seen just once. A junction boundary mismatches the germline segment, possibly from a read error. The chain recombines TRBV28 with TRBJ2-7, with D unclear. The CDR3 sequence is 14 residues long. CDR1 and CDR2 (germline): MDHEN, SYDVKM. This CDR3 is CASSSRLISSEQYF. As DNA, the CDR3 is TGTGCCAGCAGTTCGCGACTGATTTCCTCCGAGCAGTACTTC.

The V gene is TRBV30, the J gene TRBJ2-2, with D uncertain. The CDR3 covers 12 residues. From germline, CDR1 is GTSNPN and CDR2 SVGIG (reference sequence). V lost 3 bases to trimming and J lost 4 bases, with 6 bases between them. CDR3 nucleotide sequence: TGTGCCTGGAGCCACAGCACCGGGGAGCTGTTTTTT. It codes for CAWSHSTGELFF. The full variable domain, rest sourced from reference TRBV30 and TRBJ2-2, is SQTIHQWPATLVQPVGSPLSLECTVEGTSNPNLYWYRQAAGRGLQLLFYSVGIGQISSEVPQNLSASRPQDRQFILSSKKLLLSDSGFYLCAWSHSTGELFFGEGSRLTVL.

The chain has TRBV16 and TRBJ1-6; D may be TRBD1 (5 bases). Germline V gives CDR1 KGHSY, CDR2 FQNENV. CDR3 length: 14 amino acids. V was clipped by 4 bases and J by 5 bases, with 9 bases between them. CDR3 DNA: TGTGCCAGCAGCCTTACAGGAAATAATTCACCCCTCCACTTT. Its protein is CASSLTGNNSPLHF.

CDR3 amino acids: CASSPPNRGTGQPQHF. CDR3 coding DNA: TGTGCCAGCTCACCACCGAACAGGGGAACGGGTCAGCCCCAGCATTTT. The chain employs TRBV18 and TRBJ1-5; 7 bases are a match to TRBD1. The CDR3 runs 16 residues. Per germline, CDR1 KGHSH and CDR2 LQKENI. V gave up 0 bases and J gave up 6 bases; unmatched junction bases: 8.

The chain carries TRBV3-1 (or the pseudogene TRBV3-2) and TRBJ1-1, with D possibly being TRBD1 (5 bases). The germline V gene has CDR1 LGHDT and CDR2 YNNKEL (reference sequence). V lost 3 bases, J lost 4 bases, and 6 bases lay in between. There are 12 residues in the CDR3. CDR3 sequence reads: CASSHGGTEAFF. CDR3 DNA: TGTGCCAGCAGCCACGGGGGCACTGAAGCTTTCTTT.

This chain links TRBV28 with TRBJ1-6; 8 bases align to TRBD1. The CDR3 covers 18 residues. Germline assignment: CDR1 MDHEN and CDR2 SYDVKM. V lost 1 base and J lost 8; bases outside the gene matches: 13. The CDR3 sequence is CASSLYSLRTGSYSPLHF. In DNA, the CDR3 is TGTGCCAGCAGTTTATATTCCCTTAGGACAGGGTCGTATTCACCCCTCCACTTT.

The rearrangement links TRBV18 to TRBJ1-6; 9 bases align to TRBD1. CDR1 and CDR2 from the germline V gene are KGHSH and LQKENI. The V gene end was trimmed by 3 bases and the J gene end by 13 bases; junction bases not matched to a gene: 7. The CDR3 totals 14 residues. The CDR3 nucleotides are TGTGCCAGCTCACCGACAGGGGGGAGAAACCCCCTCCACTTT. Its translation is CASSPTGGRNPLHF. The variable domain in full, completed from reference TRBV18 and TRBJ1-6, reads NAGVMQNPRHLVRRRGQEARLRCSPMKGHSHVYWYRQLPEEGLKFMVYLQKENIIDESGMPKERFSAEFPKEGPSILRIQQVVRGDSAAYFCASSPTGGRNPLHFGNGTRLTVT.

The V gene is TRBV27, the J gene TRBJ2-7; TRBD1 is a possible D gene (6 bases). Germline assignment: CDR1 MNHEY and CDR2 SMNVEV (reference sequence). Trimming took off 2 bases at V and 2 bases at J, with 19 bases between the two ends. This CDR3 has 17 amino acids. CDR3 protein: CASSLGGGRLRPYEQYF. The CDR3 DNA reads TGTGCCAGCAGTTTAGGGGGCGGGCGGCTCCGTCCCTACGAGCAGTACTTC.

The V and J genes are TRBV6-1 and TRBJ2-3; 11 bases match TRBD2. V was clipped by 3 bases and J by 5 bases; unmatched bases: 4. Germline V gene data show CDR1 as MNHNS and CDR2 as SASEGT. The length of the CDR3 is 15 residues. The CDR3 loop is CASSEIAGGQDTQYF. The DNA of the CDR3 is TGTGCCAGCAGTGAGATAGCGGGGGGGCAAGATACGCAGTATTTT.

The CDR3 region has the DNA TGCGCCAGCAGCCACGACCGACAGGGGGGCACTGAAGCTTTCTTT. It is translated as CASSHDRQGGTEAFF. The chain employs TRBV4-1 and TRBJ1-1; TRBD1 matches at 9 bases. This CDR3 contains 15 residues. Germline trimming cut 3 bases from V and 4 bases from J; bases unmatched to any gene: 6. Germline V gives CDR1 MGHRA, CDR2 YSYEKL.

The V call is TRBV5-6, the J call TRBJ2-1; 12 bases align to TRBD2. The CDR3 has 17 residues. The junction had 5 bases not matched to a gene; V was cut back by 2 bases and J by 2 bases. The germline CDR1 and CDR2 sequences are SGHDT and YYEEEE. DNA for the CDR3: TGTGCCAGCAGCTTAACTAGCGGGAGGAACACCTACAATGAGCAGTTCTTC. Protein: CASSLTSGRNTYNEQFF.

V is TRBV3-1 (or the pseudogene TRBV3-2) and J is TRBJ1-1; no clear D. Between the trimmed V and J ends, which lost 2 bases and 1 base, there was a span of 8 bases. Germline CDR1 LGHDT, CDR2 YNNKEL (reference sequence). This CDR3 is 14 amino acids long. CDR3 nucleotides: TGTGCCAGCAGCCAAACGACGGGGAACACTGAAGCTTTCTTT. Residues: CASSQTTGNTEAFF.

The chain carries TRBV24-1 and TRBJ2-7; 7 bases align to TRBD1. CDR3 size: 13 residues. Trimming took 9 bases from V and 2 from J; bases not matched to a gene: 6. Germline V gene sequence: CDR1 KGHDR, CDR2 SFDVKD. The CDR3 spells CATSRDSTYEQYF. The DNA of the CDR3 is TGTGCCACCTCCCGGGACAGCACCTACGAGCAGTACTTC.

The genes are TRBV18 and TRBJ1-1; a weak D match, TRBD1 (5 bases). Germline V gene lookup returns CDR1 KGHSH and CDR2 LQKENI. The V end lost 5 bases, the J end lost 2 bases, and 9 bases lay between the germline ends. The CDR3 sequence is 13 residues long. CDR3 nucleotide sequence: TGTGCCAGCTCAACCGACAGAAACACTGAAGCTTTCTTT. Translating gives CASSTDRNTEAFF.

The rearrangement joins TRBV7-2 to TRBJ2-7; TRBD1 matches 10 bases. V was clipped by 8 bases and J by 6 bases; unmatched bases: 7. Per the germline V gene, CDR1 is SGHTA and CDR2 is FQGNSA. The CDR3 length is 13 residues. The CDR3 DNA reads as TGTGCCAGCCGTGAGACAGGGGGCGCCGAGCAGTACTTC. Its protein is CASRETGGAEQYF.